The present T cell receptor (beta chain) was sequenced within a study of molecular identifiers for immune sequencing clone quantification. CDR1 is PRHDT, CDR2 FYEKMQ, per germline (reference sequence). This CDR3 has 15 amino acids. Remarks on this clonotype: This sequence may be a read error, since a much larger clone differs from it by one base.

Researchers sorted naive CD8 T cells as cells that were CD8+CD4-CCR7+CD45RA+. From the PCR reads, TCRdb called clonotypes with MiXCR, one entry per CDR3 protein. The table has hundreds of thousands of distinct CDR3 sequences, about 25% seen once. The specimen sequenced was naive CD8+ T cells from blood, with Jurkat cell RNA spiked in. Subset indicated: FACS-sorted CD8+CD4-CCR7+CD45RA+ naive T cells. The rearrangement links TRBV13 to TRBJ2-3; D might be TRBD1 or TRBD2, each matching 6 bases. The sequence was obtained from a human donor in good health. Some libraries in this study had Jurkat cell RNA spiked in. Written as DNA, the CDR3 is TGTGCCAGCAGCCCGGAGGGTCTGGGGGCAGATACGCAGTGTTTT. Protein product: CASSPEGLGADTQCF. Variable domain in full (rest from reference TRBV13 and TRBJ2-3): AAGVIQSPRHLIKEKRETATLKCYPIPRHDTVYWYQQGPGQDPQFLISFYEKMQSDKGSIPDRFSAQQFSDYHSELNMSSLELGDSALYFCASSPEGLGADTQCFGPGTRLTVL.